The rows below give T cell receptor beta chains drawn from one sample of a study of shared clonotypes between healthy human individuals. Assay: immunoSEQ multiplex PCR; the TCRdb copy retains only in-frame clones and omits some. Among about 470,000 clones listed, around 79% were seen once. Source material: PBMCs. The receptor set was obtained from a woman aged 35 to 49 in good health. Some clones in this sample may be carry-over from other donors' samples. Both conserved end residues are part of each CDR3. D genes are given only for firm matches. Clone size is shown for a subset of rows, as once, few, many or a class of expanded clone.

j_gene,v_gene,abundance,d_gene,CDR3nt,CDR3aa
TRBJ1-5,TRBV5-1,.,TRBD1,TGCGCCAGCAGCGCGGGAACAGGGGGCGGGCAGCCCCAGCATTTT,CASSAGTGGGQPQHF
TRBJ2-1,TRBV2,.,TRBD2,TGTGCCAGCAGTGAACTTCGGGGGGATGAGCAGTTCTTC,CASSELRGDEQFF
TRBJ2-7,TRBV7-2,.,.,TGTGCCAGCAGCTTATCCGCGGGATCCATTCCCTACGAGCAGTACTTC,CASSLSAGSIPYEQYF
TRBJ2-1,TRBV5-1,.,.,TGCGCCAGCAACTTCGCGGGACACTACAATGAGCAGTTCTTC,CASNFAGHYNEQFF
TRBJ2-5,TRBV6-1,.,.,TGTGCCAGCACCTGGGGCAGGGACGGGGAGACCCAGTACTTC,CASTWGRDGETQYF
TRBJ1-1,TRBV5-1,.,.,TGCGCCAGCAGCCTACAGGGCACTGAAGCTTTCTTT,CASSLQGTEAFF
TRBJ2-1,TRBV7-3,.,.,TGTGCCAGCAGCCCAATGGCACTAGGCAATGAGCAGTTCTTC,CASSPMALGNEQFF
TRBJ1-4,TRBV28,.,.,TGTGCCAGCAGTTCCTTCCGGGCAGGAGTTAATGAAAAACTGTTTTTT,CASSSFRAGVNEKLFF
TRBJ2-3,TRBV6-6,.,.,TGTGCCAGCAGTTACGCAGATACGCAGTATTTT,CASSYADTQYF
TRBJ2-3,TRBV4-1,.,.,TGCGCCAGCAGCCAAGTCGCAGTGACAGATACGCAGTATTTT,CASSQVAVTDTQYF
TRBJ2-5,TRBV29-1,.,.,TGCAGCGTACAGACAGGACTACAAGAGACCCAGTACTTC,CSVQTGLQETQYF
TRBJ2-1,TRBV7-3,.,.,TGTGCCAGCAGCCCCCTAGGTAGCGGAGGGAGGTACAATGAGCAGTTCTTC,CASSPLGSGGRYNEQFF
TRBJ2-7,TRBV5-4,.,TRBD2,TGTGCCAGCAGCCAGCGGGGGTCCTACGAGCAGTACTTC,CASSQRGSYEQYF
TRBJ2-5,TRBV27,.,.,TGTGCCAGCAGTTCCGATTTATATGGTGGAGAGACCCAGTACTTC,CASSSDLYGGETQYF
TRBJ2-1,TRBV6-4,many,TRBD2,TGTGCCAGCAGTGACTCTAGCGGGAGTGGGAACAATGAGCAGTTCTTC,CASSDSSGSGNNEQFF
TRBJ2-3,TRBV6-6,.,.,TGTGCCAGCAGTTACGACCTAGGGGGGGGCACAGATACGCAGTATTTT,CASSYDLGGGTDTQYF
TRBJ2-7,TRBV5-1,.,.,TGCGCCAGCAGCTTGGAAGGGGCCTGGGATTACGAGCAGTACTTC,CASSLEGAWDYEQYF
TRBJ1-2,TRBV9,.,.,TGTGCCAGCAGCGCATGGACGCCAGTGGGGGTTGGCTACACCTTC,CASSAWTPVGVGYTF
TRBJ1-1,TRBV27,.,.,TGTGCCAGTACAGGATCGGGGGGAATTGGAACTGAAGCTTTCTTT,CASTGSGGIGTEAFF
TRBJ1-1,TRBV7-2,few,TRBD1,TGTGCCAGCAGCCGCAACCTTCCCATCAGGGGGCTGAGAGAAGCTTTCTTT,CASSRNLPIRGLREAFF
TRBJ2-1,TRBV14,.,.,TGTGCCAGCAGCCAAGTGAACAATGAGCAGTTCTTC,CASSQVNNEQFF
TRBJ2-1,TRBV7-3,.,.,TGTGCCAGCAGCTTGAAACGGGAGCCCTACAATGAGCAGTTCTTC,CASSLKREPYNEQFF
TRBJ1-3,TRBV5-1,.,.,TGCGCCAGCAGCTTGGTATCAGGGGTTGGTGGAAACACCATATATTTT,CASSLVSGVGGNTIYF
TRBJ2-7,TRBV4-2,.,TRBD2,TGTGCCAGCAGCCAAGATAGTACTAGCGGGAGTCACGAGCAGTACTTC,CASSQDSTSGSHEQYF
TRBJ2-4,TRBV5-6,.,.,TGTGCCAGCAGCTTTAGCGGCGCCAAAAACATTCAGTACTTC,CASSFSGAKNIQYF
TRBJ1-1,TRBV29-1,once,.,TGCAGCTCCAACCCCTCCGGGGGAGGGGACACTGAAGCTTTCTTT,CSSNPSGGGDTEAFF
TRBJ1-3,TRBV15,.,.,TGTGCCACCAGCAGAGATAGGGGAATGGCTGGAAACACCATATATTTT,CATSRDRGMAGNTIYF
TRBJ2-1,TRBV6-6,few,.,TGTGCCAGCAGTCTACAGGGTGAGCAGTTCTTC,CASSLQGEQFF
TRBJ2-1,TRBV5-1,.,TRBD1,TGCGCCAGCAGCTTGGGGACAGGGAGTTACAATGAGCAGTTCTTC,CASSLGTGSYNEQFF
TRBJ2-5,TRBV6-1,.,.,TGTGCCAGCAGTTCCTTTACCCAGTACTTC,CASSSFTQYF
TRBJ1-3,TRBV4-2,.,.,TGTGCCAGCAGCCAAGAAGTACAGAGCTCTGGAAACACCATATATTTT,CASSQEVQSSGNTIYF
TRBJ1-4,TRBV30,few,.,TGTGCCTGGAGGACGACGGGGGTTAATGAAAAACTGTTTTTT,CAWRTTGVNEKLFF
TRBJ2-1,TRBV5-1,.,.,TGCGCCAGCAGCTTGGGGACGGGTGGGAGCTCCTACAATGAGCAGTTCTTC,CASSLGTGGSSYNEQFF
TRBJ1-6,TRBV5-1,.,.,TGCGCCAGCAGCCAGGGATCCAATTCACCCCTCCACTTT,CASSQGSNSPLHF
TRBJ2-2,TRBV5-4,.,TRBD1,TGTGCCAGCAGCCAAATTCGGACAGGGGACAACACCGGGGAGCTGTTTTTT,CASSQIRTGDNTGELFF
TRBJ2-7,TRBV28,.,.,TGTGCCAGCCCTAACAAGCAATGGGTCTGTGCGGGGGAGCAGTACTTC,CASPNKQWVCAGEQYF
TRBJ1-2,TRBV28,.,.,TGTGCCAGCAGTTTGGGGGGGAGTAACTATGGCTACACCTTC,CASSLGGSNYGYTF
TRBJ2-1,TRBV7-2,.,TRBD1,TGTGCCAGCACCCTAAGACAGGGTAGGAGTGAGCAGTTCTTC,CASTLRQGRSEQFF
TRBJ1-1,TRBV25-1,.,.,TGTGCCAGCAGTGAGCAGACAGGTAACACTGAAGCTTTCTTT,CASSEQTGNTEAFF
TRBJ2-1,TRBV5-1,few,.,TGCGCCAGCAGCCCCCAGTCTTACTCCTACAATGAGCAGTTCTTC,CASSPQSYSYNEQFF
TRBJ1-4,TRBV30,once,TRBD1,TGTGCCTGGAGCGGGGACAGGGTTAATGAAAAACTGTTTTTT,CAWSGDRVNEKLFF
TRBJ1-1,TRBV18,.,TRBD1,TGTGCCAGCTCACCGGGACAGGGCTTCACTGAAGCTTTCTTT,CASSPGQGFTEAFF
TRBJ1-4,TRBV7-9,.,.,TGTGCCAGCAGCTTGGGGGACGGATCTAATGAAAAACTGTTTTTT,CASSLGDGSNEKLFF
TRBJ2-7,TRBV6-6,.,TRBD2,TGTGCCAGCAGTTACTGGGAGCGGGAGATAATCGACGAGCAGTACTTC,CASSYWEREIIDEQYF
TRBJ2-7,TRBV29-1,.,TRBD2,TGCAGCGTTTACTCGGGGCGGGGGGATCTCTACGAGCAGTACTTC,CSVYSGRGDLYEQYF